This TCR beta chain was retrieved from a study of T cell repertoires in cytomegalovirus infection. Study overall: Public signatures in TCR beta pointed to CMV infection and matching HLA type. General observations from the study: Predominance within the ex vivo response was attributable to HLA-C-restricted CMV-specific TCR beta clonotypes.

V dropped 8 bases and J dropped 6; count of bases not matched to a gene: 6. Germline CDR1 is MDHEN and CDR2 is SYDVKM. The CDR3 consists of 13 residues. As to this clonotype: The target antigen is unknown.

TCRdb recomputed calls from the reads with MiXCR, one row per CDR3 protein. The table includes roughly 500,000 distinct CDR3 sequences, around 35% detected once. The chain couples TRBV28 to TRBJ1-5; 8 nucleotides align to TRBD1. The input for sequencing was cultured PBMCs, taken from culture after CMV antigen stimulation. This TCR derives from a human donor in good health (CMV status not recorded). Some clones in this sample may be carry-over from other donors' samples. The CDR3 sequence is CASFRGRGQPQHF. In nucleotides, the CDR3 is TGTGCCAGCTTCAGGGGGCGAGGTCAGCCCCAGCATTTT.